This TCR beta chain came from a study of type 1 regulatory T cells. For the study at large: An in vitro protocol generated T-allo10, a Tr1-enriched, alloantigen-specific CD4 T cell product. Study-wide points: Type 1 regulatory T cells had a more restricted TCR repertoire than non-type 1 regulatory T cells.

For this clonotype: What it recognizes is unknown. A much larger clone differs from this one at a single base, so this may be a read error.

The V gene's germline CDR1 is SGHRS and CDR2 YFSETQ. Trimming cost V 4 bases and J 8 bases, with 16 bases left between them. This CDR3 is built from 14 residues. Via MiXCR, TCRdb re-called the reads, giving one row per CDR3 protein. The sample records roughly 62,000 distinct CDR3 sequences, 62% being singletons. The clonotype originates from a human donor in good health. Sequencing was performed on cultured non-Tr1 T cells, either the whole culture or a sorted T cell fraction (not recorded which). V and J are TRBV5-1 and TRBJ2-1; a weak D match, TRBD2 (6 bases). The CDR3 loop reads CASSPGPSGDEQFF. For the CDR3, the DNA is TGCGCCAGCAGCCCGGGTCCGTCGGGGGATGAGCAGTTCTTC.